This T cell receptor (beta chain) was retrieved from a study of T cells in localized non-small cell lung cancer. Profiled with immunoSEQ multiplex PCR; TCRdb holds only in-frame clones, not every one. The table lists around 890 clones, around a fifth of them singletons. This TCR was recovered from a female donor older than 55 with stage II squamous cell lung carcinoma. This material consisted of lung tumor tissue, taken before any cancer treatment.

The CDR3 region has the DNA TGTGCCAGCAGCTCCATGCCCACAGGTACTCAGCCCCAGCATTTT. It is translated as CASSSMPTGTQPQHF. The chain couples TRBV11-3 to TRBJ1-5; maybe TRBD1 (5 bases). Deletions cut 4 bases from V and 6 bases from J, with 16 bases between. The CDR3 spans 15 residues. Per the germline V gene, CDR1 is SGHNT and CDR2 is YENEEA.